These 10 T cell receptor beta chains were sequenced from one sample in a study of Ad26.COV2.S vaccination and SARS-CoV-2 variants. The protocol was immunoSEQ multiplex PCR, while the TCRdb copy is restricted to in-frame clones and leaves out a portion. This table holds over 110,000 clones, roughly 90% found once. The sample here was peripheral blood, taken after recovery from COVID-19. The receptors derive from a human donor who had recovered from COVID-19.

The chain uses TRBV27 and TRBJ1-2, with TRBD1 as a possible D gene (6 bases). The ends were cut back, 0 bases at V and 2 bases at J, with 7 bases in the middle. The CDR3 spans 14 residues. Germline V lookup: CDR1 MNHEY, CDR2 SMNVEV (reference sequence). In DNA, the CDR3 is TGTGCCAGCAGTTTATCCGGACAGAACTATGGCTACACCTTC. It codes for CASSLSGQNYGYTF.

V and J are TRBV25-1 and TRBJ1-2; TRBD1 might be the D (5 bases). The CDR3 totals 15 residues. CDR1 is MGHDK and CDR2 is SYGVNS in the germline V gene. V lost 4 bases to trimming and J lost 8 bases, with 20 bases between them. CDR3 bases: TGTGCCAGCAGTGTGAGGGGCGCCAGGAGTGGAGGCTACACCTTC. Translating gives CASSVRGARSGGYTF.

This clone was observed a few times. V is TRBV19 and J is TRBJ2-1, with 7 nucleotides matching TRBD1. V shed 3 bases, J shed 3 bases, and the junction held 2 bases outside the gene matches. The CDR3 is 14 amino acids. CDR1 LNHDA and CDR2 SQIVND come from the germline V gene (reference sequence). CDR3 sequence: CASSMTGIYNEQFF. The CDR3 DNA sequence: TGTGCCAGTAGTATGACAGGGATCTACAATGAGCAGTTCTTC.

This clone was counted only a few times. The chain joins TRBV12-3 or TRBV12-4 to TRBJ1-1; D not resolved. This CDR3 comprises 10 residues. V gave up 0 bases and J gave up 7 bases, with 0 bases separating them. The CDR3 DNA follows: TGTGCCAGCAGTTTAGCTGAAGCTTTCTTT. This translates into CASSLAEAFF.

This clone came up once. Written as DNA, the CDR3 is TGTGCCAGCAGCTTAGCAGGGATGGATACGCAGTATTTT. Encoded protein: CASSLAGMDTQYF. The chain is built from TRBV7-2 and TRBJ2-3; D not resolved. The CDR3 consists of 13 residues. V shed 0 bases and J shed 6 bases, with 7 bases lying between them. Germline lookup yields CDR1 SGHTA and CDR2 FQGNSA.

The V gene is TRBV7-9, the J gene TRBJ2-1, with 8 bases matching TRBD1. Germline trimming cut 5 bases from V and 7 bases from J; bases unmatched to any gene: 7. The CDR3 has 14 residues. Germline CDR1 SEHNR, CDR2 FQNEAQ (reference sequence). CDR3 amino acids: CASSHRDRSNEQFF. The DNA of the CDR3 is TGTGCCAGCAGCCATCGGGACAGGTCGAATGAGCAGTTCTTC. Based on the CDR3 plus reference TRBV7-9 and TRBJ2-1, the full variable domain is DTGVSQNPRHKITKRGQNVTFRCDPISEHNRLYWYRQTLGQGPEFLTYFQNEAQLEKSRLLSDRFSAERPKGSFSTLEIQRTEQGDSAMYLCASSHRDRSNEQFFGPGTRLTVL.

The chain joins TRBV7-2 to TRBJ2-5; either TRBD1 or TRBD2 may supply D (5 bases each). Trimming stripped 6 bases from V and 5 bases from J, with 16 bases between. The CDR3 spans 14 residues. From germline, CDR1 is SGHTA and CDR2 FQGNSA. CDR3 loop: CASSYTGTGETQYF. In DNA, the CDR3 is TGTGCCAGCAGTTACACGGGGACGGGGGAGACCCAGTACTTC. Together with reference TRBV7-2 and TRBJ2-5, the CDR3 gives the full variable domain: GAGVSQSPSNKVTEKGKDVELRCDPISGHTALYWYRQSLGQGLEFLIYFQGNSAPDKSGLPSDRFSAERTGGSVSTLTIQRTQQEDSAVYLCASSYTGTGETQYFGPGTRLLVL.

J is TRBJ1-2 and V is TRBV5-6; D is unclear. Trimming stripped 0 bases from V and 5 bases from J, with 11 bases between. Germline-derived CDR1 and CDR2 are SGHDT and YYEEEE. This CDR3 comprises 14 residues. Here the CDR3 reads CASSLGGYRYGYTF. The CDR3 DNA reads TGTGCCAGCAGCTTGGGTGGGTATCGGTATGGCTACACCTTC. Drawing the rest from reference TRBV5-6 and TRBJ1-2, the complete variable domain is DAGVTQSPTHLIKTRGQQVTLRCSPKSGHDTVSWYQQALGQGPQFIFQYYEEEERQRGNFPDRFSGHQFPNYSSELNVNALLLGDSALYLCASSLGGYRYGYTFGSGTRLTVV.

V is TRBV10-3 and J is TRBJ2-7; D is perhaps TRBD2 (6 bases). With 3 bases removed from V and 0 bases from J, the gap between germline ends came to 12 bases. This CDR3 contains 15 residues. CDR1 is ENHRY, CDR2 SYGVKD, per germline. CDR3 DNA sequence: TGTGCCATCAGTGATAGGGACTCTCTCTCCTACGAGCAGTACTTC. Encoded protein: CAISDRDSLSYEQYF.

The rearrangement joins TRBV28 to TRBJ2-5; D is perhaps TRBD2 (6 bases). The germline V gene encodes CDR1 MDHEN and CDR2 SYDVKM. The CDR3 is 12 amino acids. The V end was cut by 9 bases, the J end by 0 bases, with 8 bases between. DNA of the CDR3: TGTGCCAGTCGGGGGTACCAAGAGACCCAGTACTTC. Its protein is CASRGYQETQYF.